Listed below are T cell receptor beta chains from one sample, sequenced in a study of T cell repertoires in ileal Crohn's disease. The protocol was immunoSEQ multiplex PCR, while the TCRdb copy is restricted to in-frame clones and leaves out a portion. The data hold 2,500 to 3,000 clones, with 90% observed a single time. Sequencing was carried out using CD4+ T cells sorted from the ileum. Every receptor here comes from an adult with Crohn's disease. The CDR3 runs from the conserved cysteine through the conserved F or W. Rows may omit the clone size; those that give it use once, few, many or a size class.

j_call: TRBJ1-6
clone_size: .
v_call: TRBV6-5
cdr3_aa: CASRFTDNSPLHF

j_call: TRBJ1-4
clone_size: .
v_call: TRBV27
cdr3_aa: CASSLGGTTNEKLFF

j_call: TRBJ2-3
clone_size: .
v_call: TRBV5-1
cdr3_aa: CASSSRESGGGTDTQYF

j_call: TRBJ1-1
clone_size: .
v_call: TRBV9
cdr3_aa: CASSGDGDRGTEAFF

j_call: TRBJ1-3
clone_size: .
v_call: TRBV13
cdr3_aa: CASSSTGFSGNTIYF

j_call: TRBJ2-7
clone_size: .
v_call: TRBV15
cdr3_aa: CATSRAYSGVGYEQYF

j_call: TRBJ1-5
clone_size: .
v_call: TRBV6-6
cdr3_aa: CASSYPDRLNQPQHF

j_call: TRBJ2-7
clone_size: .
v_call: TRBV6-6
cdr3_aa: CASRGQGIVYEQYF

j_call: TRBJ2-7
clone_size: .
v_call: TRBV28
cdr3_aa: CASRGTGPYEQYF

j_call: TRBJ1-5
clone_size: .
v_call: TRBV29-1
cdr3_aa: CSVSMANQPQHF

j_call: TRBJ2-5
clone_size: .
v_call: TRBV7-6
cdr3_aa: CASSTRDREEETQYF

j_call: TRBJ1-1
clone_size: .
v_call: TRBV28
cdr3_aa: CASSLGSGGNTEAFF

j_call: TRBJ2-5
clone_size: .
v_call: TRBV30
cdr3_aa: CAWVEGAQETQYF

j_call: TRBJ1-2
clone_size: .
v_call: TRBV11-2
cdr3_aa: CASSLAGFYGYTF

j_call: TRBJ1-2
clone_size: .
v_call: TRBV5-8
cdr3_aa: CASSSPPGGLNYGYTF

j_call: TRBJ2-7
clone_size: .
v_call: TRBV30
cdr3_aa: CAWKGLASSYEQYF

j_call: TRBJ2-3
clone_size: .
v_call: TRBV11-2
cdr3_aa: CASSRRQDLTDTQYF

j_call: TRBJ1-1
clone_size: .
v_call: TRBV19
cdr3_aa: CASSIPGMNTEAFF

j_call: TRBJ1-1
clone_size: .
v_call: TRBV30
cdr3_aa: CAWNRDRQNTEAFF

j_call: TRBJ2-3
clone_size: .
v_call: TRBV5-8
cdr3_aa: CASSLATSGISTDTQYF

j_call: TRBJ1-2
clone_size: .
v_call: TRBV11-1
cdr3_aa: CASSFLVSDEEATNYGYTF

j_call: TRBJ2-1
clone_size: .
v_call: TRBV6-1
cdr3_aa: CASSEAMGGSYNEQFF

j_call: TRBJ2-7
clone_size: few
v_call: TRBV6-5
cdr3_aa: CASQEAAGGEQYF

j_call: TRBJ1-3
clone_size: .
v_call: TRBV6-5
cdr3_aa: CASRTPSGNTIYF